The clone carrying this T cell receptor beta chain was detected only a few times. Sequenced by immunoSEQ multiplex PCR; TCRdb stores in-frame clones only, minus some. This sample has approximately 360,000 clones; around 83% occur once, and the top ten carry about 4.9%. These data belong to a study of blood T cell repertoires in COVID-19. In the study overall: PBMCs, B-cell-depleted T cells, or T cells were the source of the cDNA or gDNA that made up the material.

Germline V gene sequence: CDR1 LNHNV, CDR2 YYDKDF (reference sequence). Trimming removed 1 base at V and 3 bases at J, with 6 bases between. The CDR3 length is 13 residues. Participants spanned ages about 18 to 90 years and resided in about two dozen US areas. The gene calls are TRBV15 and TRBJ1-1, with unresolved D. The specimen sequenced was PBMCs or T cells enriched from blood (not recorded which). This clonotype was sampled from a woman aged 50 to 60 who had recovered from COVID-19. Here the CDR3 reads CATSRVRDTEAFF. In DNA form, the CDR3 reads TGTGCCACCAGCAGAGTGAGGGACACTGAAGCTTTCTTT.